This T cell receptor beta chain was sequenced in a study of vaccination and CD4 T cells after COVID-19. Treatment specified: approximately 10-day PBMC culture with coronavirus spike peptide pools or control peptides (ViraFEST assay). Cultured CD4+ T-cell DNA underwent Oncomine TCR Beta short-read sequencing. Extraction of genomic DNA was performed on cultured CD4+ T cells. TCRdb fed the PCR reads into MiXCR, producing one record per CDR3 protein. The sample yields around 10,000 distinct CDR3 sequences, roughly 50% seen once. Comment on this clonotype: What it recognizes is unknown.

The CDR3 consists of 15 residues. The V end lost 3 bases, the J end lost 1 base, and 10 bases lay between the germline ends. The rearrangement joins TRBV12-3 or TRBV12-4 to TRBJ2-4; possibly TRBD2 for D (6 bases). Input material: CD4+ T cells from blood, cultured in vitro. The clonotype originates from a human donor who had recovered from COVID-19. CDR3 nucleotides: TGTGCCAGCAGTTTTGGGGGGTTGGCCAAAAACATTCAGTACTTC. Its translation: CASSFGGLAKNIQYF.